This T cell receptor (beta chain) was documented in a study of blood T cells in healthy people across ages. V was shortened by 3 bases and J by 4 bases, with 4 bases between the two germline ends. This CDR3 region has 12 residues. The use of a sample-barcoded 5' primer and a J-beta primer mix characterized a second PCR of 7 to 11 cycles. TCRdb re-called the 5' RACE reads with MiXCR, one entry per CDR3 protein. This sample has hundreds of thousands of distinct CDR3 sequences, with about 25% found just once. Another study also made use of these data, one on T cells of mothers and their children. That investigation notes: The output of TCR recombination is shaped by thymic selection similarly in related and unrelated pairs.

V is TRBV12-3 or TRBV12-4 and J is TRBJ2-1, with unresolved D. This receptor was identified in a boy younger than 18 in good health. The sample taken for sequencing was blood. CDR3 amino acids: CASSFEYNEQFF. CDR3 coding DNA: TGTGCCAGCAGTTTTGAATACAATGAGCAGTTCTTC.